This T cell receptor (beta chain) was identified in a study of cytomegalovirus exposure and HLA in healthy donors (dated 2017 in TCRdb). Regarding the research as a whole: According to a later analysis, one platform produced both the roughly 110 validation repertoires and the roughly 660 repertoires of the first cohort. The study aimed to test whether cataloging public T cell receptors could reveal signatures of past pathogen exposure. Besides the first cohort of roughly 700 subjects, a separate validation cohort made up of 120 or so different subjects was used. The study combined high-throughput TCR immunosequencing, statistical association of individual TCRs with disease status, and machine learning to predict cytomegalovirus infection status. Broad study findings and their caveats: Of the cluster scores, roughly 95% were above 0 in a later analysis, which found that TCRs clustered in the first cohort also tended to co-occur in the approximately 120 validation repertoires. In both the original and validation cohorts, the classifier was reported to diagnose cytomegalovirus status with high specificity and sensitivity. A later analysis had no HLA typing for the validation cohort, so co-occurrence there was scored across all 130 or so repertoires. Across donors, most TCR sequences were observed very rarely, whereas some public TCRs were present in many individuals. A few of the identified cytomegalovirus-associated TCR beta chains were confirmed in vitro to be specific for cytomegalovirus antigens. In the study, some 180 TCR beta chains were listed as associated with cytomegalovirus. The authors suggested that the approach could potentially be generalized to other disease states and immunological phenotypes.

Here V drops 5 bases and J drops 2 bases, and the junction holds 7 bases not matched to any gene. The CDR3 spans 15 residues, from the cysteine through the phenylalanine. Only CDR3 DNA remains: 45 bases, in frame from the first base. From the germline V gene, CDR1 is SGHVS and CDR2 is FQNEAQ. This clone was observed a single time. This receptor's antigen is unknown. Nothing much larger sits one base from this clone, and base qualities are not available. Receptor amplification or capture employed the immunoSEQ multiplex PCR assay. The authors' pipeline ran thus. A statistical classification framework was developed to diagnose cytomegalovirus status using the catalog of TCR beta chain sequences. TCRdb limited this immuneACCESS table to in-frame rearrangements with V and J called. A share of clones is missing; checked studies link under half to unresolved V genes, and the rest is unexplained. D and trimming were read from the DNA, whereas the V and J calls and clone size are those reported in that table. In all, the sample holds 100,000 to 130,000 clones, and around 82% of those were seen once. The leading ten clones occupy about 3% of the sample.

The donors belonged to the validation cohort of about 110 subjects, which was separate from the roughly 670-subject first cohort. The V gene is TRBV7-8 and the J gene is TRBJ2-7; TRBD1 agrees with 9 junctional bases. The receptor was isolated from a woman younger than 35 in good health and CMV-seronegative. The sequencing sample was made of PBMCs. At the DNA level, the sequence is TGTGCCAGCAGCCCGGAGACAGGGGGTCCCTACGAGCAGTACTTC. The encoded protein is CASSPETGGPYEQYF.